The 27 T cell receptor beta chains below were found in one sample sequenced in a study of blood T cell repertoires in COVID-19. The repertoire was sequenced with immunoSEQ multiplex PCR; TCRdb's copy has only in-frame clones and lacks some. This table holds over 250,000 clones, 88% found once. The sequenced sample consisted of peripheral blood. The receptors come from a man in his sixties who had recovered from COVID-19.

The chain has TRBV9 and TRBJ2-6, with TRBD2 identical over 11 bases. Unmatched junction bases numbered 7, after V lost 6 bases and J lost 2 bases. Looked up from germline, CDR1 is SGDLS and CDR2 is YYNGEE. There are 17 residues in the CDR3. The CDR3 DNA reads TGTGCCAGCACCCTTAGCGGGGGGGAGGCTGGGGCCAACGTCCTGACTTTC. Translating gives CASTLSGGEAGANVLTF. Filled out from reference TRBV9 and TRBJ2-6, the complete variable domain reads DSGVTQTPKHLITATGQRVTLRCSPRSGDLSVYWYQQSLDQGLQFLIQYYNGEERAKGNILERFSAQQFPDLHSELNLSSLELGDSALYFCASTLSGGEAGANVLTFGAGSRLTVL.

The chain carries TRBV5-4 and TRBJ1-2; 7 bases match TRBD1. J gave up 8 bases and V 0 bases, and 7 bases lay outside the gene matches. The CDR3 is made up of 14 amino acids. The germline V gene encodes CDR1 SGHNT and CDR2 YYREEE (reference sequence). The CDR3 DNA reads TGTGCCAGCAGCTTGGAACTTGCAGGGGGAGGCTACACCTTC. It codes for CASSLELAGGGYTF.

V is TRBV4-1 and J is TRBJ2-2, with 7 bases matching TRBD2. Germline V CDR1 and CDR2: MGHRA, YSYEKL. J lost 1 base, V lost 0 bases, and 11 bases had no gene match. This CDR3 contains 19 residues. CDR3 residues: CASSQEGGKSGVNTGELFF. Here the CDR3 DNA reads TGCGCCAGCAGCCAAGAAGGTGGGAAGAGCGGGGTGAACACCGGGGAGCTGTTTTTT.

This rearrangement joins TRBV3-1 (or the pseudogene TRBV3-2) to TRBJ1-1; 7 bases map to TRBD1. The CDR3 length is 16 residues. Trimming took 0 bases from V and 2 from J; bases not matched to a gene: 6. Germline CDR1 reads LGHDT; CDR2 reads YNNKEL (reference sequence). DNA of the CDR3: TGTGCCAGCAGCCAAGAGTGGGACAGACGTAACACTGAAGCTTTCTTT. Protein sequence: CASSQEWDRRNTEAFF.

The chain carries TRBV27 and TRBJ1-6; no clear D gene. The germline CDR1 and CDR2 sequences are MNHEY and SMNVEV (reference sequence). CDR3 length: 17 amino acids. The V end lost 2 bases, the J end lost 7 bases, and 18 bases lay between the germline ends. This CDR3 is CASSLTLSVSSNSPLHF. The DNA of the CDR3 is TGTGCCAGCAGTTTAACCCTCAGCGTTAGTTCCAATTCACCCCTCCACTTT.

The chain links TRBV19 to TRBJ1-1; 7 bases are shared with TRBD1. The V segment lost 3 bases and the J segment 3 bases; nucleotides outside the gene matches: 4. Germline-derived CDR1 and CDR2 are LNHDA and SQIVND (reference sequence). This CDR3 region has 14 residues. This CDR3 reads CASSITQGYTEAFF. For the CDR3, the DNA is TGTGCCAGTAGTATCACACAGGGGTACACTGAAGCTTTCTTT.

The chain carries TRBV4-2 and TRBJ1-3; 7 bases map to TRBD1. CDR1 is LGHNA, CDR2 YNFKEQ, per germline. The V segment lost 3 bases and the J segment 4 bases; nucleotides outside the gene matches: 12. This CDR3 spans 17 amino acids. The DNA for the CDR3 is TGTGCCAGCAGCCATGCTTCGGGGGGGACAGCGGGAAACACCATATATTTT. This sequence encodes CASSHASGGTAGNTIYF.

V and J are TRBV5-5 and TRBJ1-1, with 8 bases matching TRBD1. Trimming cost V 1 base and J 5 bases; bases outside gene matches: 4. This CDR3 contains 14 residues. The germline V gene has CDR1 SGHKS and CDR2 YYEKEE (reference sequence). In DNA form, the CDR3 reads TGTGCCAGCAGCTTGCAGGGGGCGGGAACTGAAGCTTTCTTT. Residues: CASSLQGAGTEAFF.

J is TRBJ1-5 and V is TRBV15; D may be TRBD1 (6 bases). Germline CDR1 is LNHNV and CDR2 is YYDKDF (reference sequence). With 3 bases removed from V and 3 bases from J, the gap between germline ends came to 9 bases. This CDR3 has 14 residues. The DNA of the CDR3 is TGTGCCACCAGCAGGGACAGATTCAATCAGCCCCAGCATTTT. Translation: CATSRDRFNQPQHF. Looking up the rest from reference TRBV15 and TRBJ1-5 gives the full variable domain: DAMVIQNPRYQVTQFGKPVTLSCSQTLNHNVMYWYQQKSSQAPKLLFHYYDKDFNNEADTPDNFQSRRPNTSFCFLDIRSPGLGDTAMYLCATSRDRFNQPQHFGDGTRLSIL.

V gene TRBV7-8 combines with J gene TRBJ1-5, with 7 bases identical to TRBD1. Germline lookup yields CDR1 SGHVS and CDR2 FQNEAQ. This CDR3 contains 16 residues. Unmatched junction bases numbered 3, after V lost 1 base and J lost 0 bases. CDR3: CASSLGQGDSNQPQHF. As DNA, the CDR3 is TGTGCCAGCAGCTTAGGACAGGGAGATAGCAATCAGCCCCAGCATTTT.

There are a few counts of this clone. This chain connects TRBV19 to TRBJ2-7; possibly TRBD2 for D (5 bases). V gave up 1 base and J gave up 9 bases, with 19 bases separating them. Germline CDR1 is LNHDA and CDR2 is SQIVND (reference sequence). The length of the CDR3 is 15 residues. The CDR3 here is CASSIGGGDKGLQYF. For the CDR3, the DNA is TGTGCCAGTAGTATAGGAGGAGGAGATAAAGGGCTGCAGTACTTC.

The chain is built from TRBV10-2 and TRBJ2-3; maybe TRBD2 (7 bases). The CDR3 is made up of 14 amino acids. Trimming removed 6 bases at V and 3 bases at J, with 13 bases between. Germline V gives CDR1 WSHSY, CDR2 SAAADI. The CDR3 coding sequence is TGCGCCAGCAGGGGGGGGCAGAATACAGATACGCAGTATTTT. Its protein is CASRGGQNTDTQYF.

CDR3 residues: CASSGGTAEAFF. Here the CDR3 DNA reads TGCGCCAGCAGTGGGGGGACGGCTGAAGCTTTCTTT. V usage is TRBV5-1 and J usage is TRBJ1-1, with D maybe TRBD1 (5 bases). The CDR3 spans 12 residues. The V end lost 5 bases, the J end lost 6 bases, and 11 bases lay between the germline ends. Germline assignment: CDR1 SGHRS and CDR2 YFSETQ. The full variable domain, rest sourced from reference TRBV5-1 and TRBJ1-1, is KAGVTQTPRYLIKTRGQQVTLSCSPISGHRSVSWYQQTPGQGLQFLFEYFSETQRNKGNFPGRFSGRQFSNSRSEMNVSTLELGDSALYLCASSGGTAEAFFGQGTRLTVV.

The CDR3 region is CAIGGGGVTEAFF. The CDR3 DNA is TGTGCCATCGGTGGAGGGGGTGTCACTGAAGCTTTCTTT. J is TRBJ1-1 and V is TRBV10-3; a possible D gene is TRBD1 (6 bases). Germline CDR1 is ENHRY and CDR2 is SYGVKD. Trimming pared 8 bases from V and 4 bases from J, leaving 14 bases between. The CDR3 is made up of 13 amino acids.

The rearrangement joins TRBV19 to TRBJ2-4; D might be TRBD2 (6 bases). CDR1 and CDR2 (germline): LNHDA, SQIVND (reference sequence). CDR3 length equals 15 residues. V shed 4 bases and J shed 7 bases, with 17 bases lying between them. In nucleotides, the CDR3 is TGTGCCAGTAGTAGCGCGGAGGGAGCATACAACATTCAGTACTTC. As protein: CASSSAEGAYNIQYF.

Concerning this clone: This CDR3 is also generated by other DNA sequences in the sample. The V call is TRBV19, the J call TRBJ1-5; D is perhaps TRBD1 (6 bases). Germline assignment: CDR1 LNHDA and CDR2 SQIVND (reference sequence). V shed 2 bases and J shed 4 bases, with 6 bases lying between them. The CDR3 spans 13 residues. Here the CDR3 DNA reads TGTGCCAGTAGTATAACAGGGAATCAGCCCCAGCATTTT. It encodes CASSITGNQPQHF.

J is TRBJ2-2 and V is TRBV19; TRBD1 aligns across 7 bases. The V gene end was trimmed by 5 bases and the J gene end by 5 bases; junction bases not matched to a gene: 8. CDR1 is LNHDA, CDR2 SQIVND, per germline (reference sequence). This CDR3 spans 15 amino acids. The CDR3 is CASSQQGPGTGELFF. CDR3 nucleotide sequence: TGTGCCAGTAGTCAACAGGGGCCGGGGACCGGGGAGCTGTTTTTT.

The V and J genes are TRBV7-8 and TRBJ1-1, with 7 bases that match TRBD1. V lost 8 bases, J lost 2 bases, and 20 bases stayed unmatched. Per the germline V gene, CDR1 is SGHVS and CDR2 is FQNEAQ. This CDR3 spans 18 amino acids. As DNA, the CDR3 is TGTGCCAGCGCTCAACCCGTGACAGGGAAGGGGCCTAACACTGAAGCTTTCTTT. Its translation is CASAQPVTGKGPNTEAFF.

As DNA, the CDR3 is TGCGCCAGCAGCGGAGCCGGACAGGGGCTCTACGAGCAGTACTTC. Residues: CASSGAGQGLYEQYF. V usage is TRBV5-1 and J usage is TRBJ2-7; 9 nucleotides line up with TRBD1. Germline V CDR1 and CDR2: SGHRS, YFSETQ. The length of the CDR3 is 15 residues. The V segment lost 4 bases and the J segment 3 bases; nucleotides outside the gene matches: 8.

The chain carries TRBV6-6 and TRBJ2-1; TRBD2 matches at 8 bases. The CDR3 is 16 amino acids. The germline V gene encodes CDR1 MNHNY and CDR2 SVGAGI (reference sequence). Trimming removed 0 bases from V and 4 bases from J; junction bases left unmatched: 5. CDR3 sequence (DNA): TGTGCCAGCAGTTACTCTCGGGCGGGGGGTTACAATGAGCAGTTCTTC. Its protein is CASSYSRAGGYNEQFF.

CDR3 nucleotide sequence: TGTGCCAGCAGCTTAGAAGGGACAGGGATAAACTATGGCTACACCTTC. The encoded protein is CASSLEGTGINYGYTF. The chain carries TRBV7-9 and TRBJ1-2; TRBD1 matches at 9 bases. Trimming cost V 1 base and J 2 bases; bases outside gene matches: 5. Germline V gene lookup returns CDR1 SEHNR and CDR2 FQNEAQ (reference sequence). This CDR3 spans 16 amino acids.

V and J are TRBV19 and TRBJ1-5, with D possibly being TRBD1 (5 bases). Trimming removed 9 bases from V and 7 bases from J, with 10 bases in between. This CDR3 has 11 amino acids. Germline V CDR1 and CDR2: LNHDA, SQIVND (reference sequence). The CDR3, as DNA: TGTGCCAGCAATAGGGGACAGCCCCAGCATTTT. This gives the protein CASNRGQPQHF. Together with reference TRBV19 and TRBJ1-5, the CDR3 gives the full variable domain: DGGITQSPKYLFRKEGQNVTLSCEQNLNHDAMYWYRQDPGQGLRLIYYSQIVNDFQKGDIAEGYSVSREKKESFPLTVTSAQKNPTAFYLCASNRGQPQHFGDGTRLSIL.

The chain combines TRBV6-1 with TRBJ1-5, with 9 nucleotides matching TRBD1. Unmatched junction bases numbered 7, after V lost 3 bases and J lost 7 bases. Germline V gene lookup returns CDR1 MNHNS and CDR2 SASEGT. The CDR3 is 15 amino acids. CDR3 protein: CASSEPTGGGQPQHF. CDR3 bases: TGTGCCAGCAGTGAGCCGACAGGGGGAGGACAGCCCCAGCATTTT.

The CDR3 region has the DNA TGTGCCAGCAGTTACTCGGTTCGAGGGCGGGAAGAAAAACTGTTTTTT. Its translation: CASSYSVRGREEKLFF. V and J are TRBV6-2 or TRBV6-3 and TRBJ1-4; no definite D call. The germline V gene has CDR1 MNHEY and CDR2 SVGEGT. Between the trimmed V and J ends, which lost 0 bases and 8 bases, there was a span of 16 bases. The CDR3 contains 16 residues.

The chain links TRBV7-2 to TRBJ2-2; D perhaps matches TRBD2 (6 bases). Germline-derived CDR1 and CDR2 are SGHTA and FQGNSA. The length of the CDR3 is 14 residues. The V end lost 9 bases, the J end lost 7 bases, and 18 bases lay between the germline ends. CDR3 coding DNA: TGTGCCAGGACAAGGGGCAGGGAGGTCGGGGAGCTGTTTTTT. Translating gives CARTRGREVGELFF.

The rearrangement joins TRBV12-3 or TRBV12-4 to TRBJ2-5, with TRBD2 matching 7 bases. Trimming removed 6 bases from V and 3 bases from J; junction bases left unmatched: 1. The CDR3 runs to 12 residues. The CDR3 sequence is CASRLAKETQYF. CDR3 DNA sequence: TGTGCCAGCAGACTAGCGAAAGAGACCCAGTACTTC.

This chain connects TRBV18 to TRBJ2-3, with 16 bases fitting TRBD2. V gave up 1 base and J gave up 6 bases; unmatched junction bases: 7. CDR3 length: 18 residues. CDR1 is KGHSH and CDR2 is LQKENI in the germline V gene. As DNA, the CDR3 is TGTGCCAGCTCACCACTTACGGGACTAGCGGGGGGGCGCGATACGCAGTATTTT. Protein: CASSPLTGLAGGRDTQYF.